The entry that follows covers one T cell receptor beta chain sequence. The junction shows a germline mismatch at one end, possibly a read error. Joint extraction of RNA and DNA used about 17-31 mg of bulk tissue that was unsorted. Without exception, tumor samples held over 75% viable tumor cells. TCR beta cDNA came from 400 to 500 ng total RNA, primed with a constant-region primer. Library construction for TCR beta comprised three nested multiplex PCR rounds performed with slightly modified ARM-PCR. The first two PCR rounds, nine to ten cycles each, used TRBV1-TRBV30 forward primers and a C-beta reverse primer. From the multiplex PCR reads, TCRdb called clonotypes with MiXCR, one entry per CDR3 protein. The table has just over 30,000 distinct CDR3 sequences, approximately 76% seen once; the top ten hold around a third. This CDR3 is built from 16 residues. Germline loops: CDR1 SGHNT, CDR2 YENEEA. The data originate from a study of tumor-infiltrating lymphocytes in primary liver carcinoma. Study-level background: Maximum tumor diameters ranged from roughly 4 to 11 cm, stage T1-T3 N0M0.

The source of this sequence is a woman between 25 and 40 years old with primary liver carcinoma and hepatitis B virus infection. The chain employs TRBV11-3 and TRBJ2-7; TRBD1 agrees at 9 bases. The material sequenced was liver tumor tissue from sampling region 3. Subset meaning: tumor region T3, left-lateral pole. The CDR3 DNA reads TGTGGCGGCAGCCGCCGGGACAGGGATTACTCCTACGAGCAGTATTTC. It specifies CGGSRRDRDYSYEQYF. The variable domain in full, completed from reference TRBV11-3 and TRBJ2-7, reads EAGVVQSPRYKIIEKKQPVAFWCNPISGHNTLYWYLQNLGQGPELLIRYENEEAVDDSQLPKDRFSAERLKGVDSTLKIQPAELGDSAVYLCGGSRRDRDYSYEQYFGPGTRLTVT.